The rows below give T cell receptor beta chains drawn from one sample of a study of multiple sclerosis patients with progressive multifocal leukoencephalopathy. The method was immunoSEQ multiplex PCR; TCRdb's version includes in-frame clones alone and lacks a portion of them. Of 25,000 to 30,000 clones listed, approximately 90% are singletons. The material sequenced was PBMCs. These receptors all stem from a human donor with multiple sclerosis. The conserved cysteine and the conserved F or W are not part of the CDR3 here. Each record gives: clone size, J gene, V gene, CDR3 protein. Size tells how often a clone was seen (once, few, many) or the class of an expanded clone, and some rows leave it out.

- TRBJ1-2 TRBV4-1 ASSQDLAGGAEGYT
- TRBJ2-7 TRBV6-6 ASRPPSAGSYEQY
- TRBJ1-6 TRBV19 ASEASDSPWNSPLH
- TRBJ1-2 TRBV6-6 ASSDSSPYGYT
- TRBJ2-3 TRBV11-2 ASSHGYTDTQY
- TRBJ1-2 TRBV19 ASSIETQNYGYT
- TRBJ1-6 TRBV6-1 ASSGLNRGELNSPLH
- TRBJ1-2 TRBV4-3 ASSQDWAGGDDYGYT
few TRBJ1-4 TRBV19 ATLVLVKLF
- TRBJ1-1 TRBV4-1 ASRPDGPSFTEAF
- TRBJ2-1 TRBV7-3 ASSLVQTEQF
- TRBJ1-1 TRBV18 ASSSRRDTEAF
once TRBJ1-6 TRBV2 ASNLRGSGSPLH
few TRBJ1-1 TRBV19 ASSPGTAEAF
- TRBJ1-5 TRBV28 ASSLRGLSSNQPQH
- TRBJ1-3 TRBV30 AWRPKGRRDTIY
- TRBJ1-4 TRBV7-2 ASSLVPGLSNEKLF
- TRBJ2-3 TRBV18 ASSPRAAGGRTDTQY
- TRBJ1-1 TRBV6-5 ASISSGTENTEAF
once TRBJ1-1 TRBV18 ASSLTGSLPNTEAF
- TRBJ2-5 TRBV20-1 SAGETQY
- TRBJ2-3 TRBV18 ASSAPWRGGTDTQY
- TRBJ1-1 TRBV5-1 ASSSGFNTEAF
- TRBJ1-2 TRBV9 ASTLGSDYGYT
- TRBJ1-4 TRBV6-1 ASSEFWATNEKLF
- TRBJ2-5 TRBV19 ASKGQEKRTQY
- TRBJ2-5 TRBV30 AWSVSGTTKTQY
- TRBJ2-3 TRBV18 ASFPGQTNPFKQY
- TRBJ2-7 TRBV5-6 ASSRPGSYEQY
- TRBJ2-7 TRBV9 ASSVGTAAGEQY
- TRBJ1-6 TRBV6-1 ASSATTGGNSPLH
- TRBJ2-1 TRBV10-2 ASSEVVRGPTNEQF
- TRBJ2-5 TRBV29-1 SVDGGRETQY
- TRBJ1-5 TRBV28 ASSLLGQGEPQH
- TRBJ2-3 TRBV9 ASSVDGTTDTQY
- TRBJ2-7 TRBV2 ASRVVGAYEQY
- TRBJ1-1 TRBV6-5 ASSPGTNSYEAF
- TRBJ1-2 TRBV7-9 ASSLATGEDGYT
- TRBJ1-6 TRBV7-9 ASSLRQEGDSPLH
- TRBJ1-1 TRBV10-1 ASSGQGSTEAF
- TRBJ1-1 TRBV6-5 ASSHRGGTEAF
- TRBJ1-1 TRBV5-1 ASSLEEMNTEAF
- TRBJ2-6 TRBV5-1 ASSWDRLSSGANVLT
- TRBJ2-1 TRBV7-9 ASSFPVGEQF
few TRBJ2-7 TRBV6-5 ASSYTGGGSSYEQY
- TRBJ2-3 TRBV15 ATSRGSTDTQY
- TRBJ1-4 TRBV5-3 ARSLAGPATNEKLF
- TRBJ2-1 TRBV2 ASKRGGRSYNEQF
- TRBJ2-7 TRBV28 ASSLEIGREGLYYEQY
- TRBJ2-7 TRBV11-2 ASSWTGTGGYEQY
- TRBJ2-5 TRBV6-5 ASTSGQQETQY
once TRBJ2-5 TRBV7-6 ASSLAVPGLALGQETQY
- TRBJ1-2 TRBV13 ASSKQGFYGYT